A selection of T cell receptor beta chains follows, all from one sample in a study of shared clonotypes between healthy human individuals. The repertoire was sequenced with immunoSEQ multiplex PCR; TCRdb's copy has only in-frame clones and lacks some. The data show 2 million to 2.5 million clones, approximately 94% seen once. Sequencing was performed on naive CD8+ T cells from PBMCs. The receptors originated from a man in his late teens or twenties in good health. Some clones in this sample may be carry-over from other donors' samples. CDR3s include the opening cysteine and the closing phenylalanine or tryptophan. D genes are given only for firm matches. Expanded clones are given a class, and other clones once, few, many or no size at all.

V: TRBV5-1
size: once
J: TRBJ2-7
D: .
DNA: TGCGCCAGCAGCTTGGCCGCGGGCTGGGAGCAGTACTTC
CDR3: CASSLAAGWEQYF

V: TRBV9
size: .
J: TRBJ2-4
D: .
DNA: TGTGCCAGCAGCCCCTATGTGTCCGGGGCCAAAAACATTCAGTACTTC
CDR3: CASSPYVSGAKNIQYF

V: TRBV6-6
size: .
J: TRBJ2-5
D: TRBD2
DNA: TGTGCCAGCAGTAGGACTAGCGGCCAAGAAGAGACCCAGTACTTC
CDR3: CASSRTSGQEETQYF

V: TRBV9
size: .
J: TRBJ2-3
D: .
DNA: TGTGCCAGCAGCGATATGTTGGGGCACTATACGCAGTATTTT
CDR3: CASSDMLGHYTQYF

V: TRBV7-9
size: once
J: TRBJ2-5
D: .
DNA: TGTGCCAGCAGCCCAACAGGGACTGGAGAGACCCAGTACTTC
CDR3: CASSPTGTGETQYF

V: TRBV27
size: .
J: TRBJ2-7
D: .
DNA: TGTGCCAGCAGTATCTCAGGCCAAACGGGCGAGCAGTACTTC
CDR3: CASSISGQTGEQYF

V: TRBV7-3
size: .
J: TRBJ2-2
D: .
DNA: TGTGCCAGCAGCCCGGTTACCGGGGAGCTGTTTTTT
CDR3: CASSPVTGELFF

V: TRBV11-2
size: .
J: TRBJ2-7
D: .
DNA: TGTGCCAGCAGCTCGCGACAGGGAGGTTCCTACGAGCAGTACTTC
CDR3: CASSSRQGGSYEQYF

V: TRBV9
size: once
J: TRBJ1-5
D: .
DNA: TGTGCCAGCAGCGCAGACGGGGGGGTCCAGCCCCAGCATTTT
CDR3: CASSADGGVQPQHF

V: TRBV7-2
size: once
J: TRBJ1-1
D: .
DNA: TGTGCCAGCAGCTTTAATACAGGGCGATATTCTAGGATGGACACTGAAGCTTTCTTT
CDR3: CASSFNTGRYSRMDTEAFF

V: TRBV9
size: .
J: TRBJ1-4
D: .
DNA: TGTGCCAGCAGCGTAGGCGGCGATAATGAAAAACTGTTTTTT
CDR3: CASSVGGDNEKLFF

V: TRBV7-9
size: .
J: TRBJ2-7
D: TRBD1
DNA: TGTGCCAGCAGCTTCGGGGCAGGGGGATACGAGCAGTACTTC
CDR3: CASSFGAGGYEQYF

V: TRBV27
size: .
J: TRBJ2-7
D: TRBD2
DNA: TGTGCCAGCAGTTCCCCATGGACTAGCGGGACCTACGAGCAGTACTTC
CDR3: CASSSPWTSGTYEQYF

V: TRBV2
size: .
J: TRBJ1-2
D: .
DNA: TGTGCCAGCATCACAAGGGTGGGGTATGGCTACACCTTC
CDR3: CASITRVGYGYTF

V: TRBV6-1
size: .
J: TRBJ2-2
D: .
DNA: TGTGCCAGCACGGAGAACACCGGGGAGCTGTTTTTT
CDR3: CASTENTGELFF

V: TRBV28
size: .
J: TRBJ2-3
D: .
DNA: TGTGCCAGCAGTTCCGGACAGACGCTCTTCCCTAGCACAGATACGCAGTATTTT
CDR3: CASSSGQTLFPSTDTQYF

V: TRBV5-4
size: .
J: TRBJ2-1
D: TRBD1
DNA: TGTGCCAGCAGCTTGTGGACAGGGGGGGACAATGAGCAGTTCTTC
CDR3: CASSLWTGGDNEQFF

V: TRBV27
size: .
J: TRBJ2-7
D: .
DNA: TGTGCCAGCAGTTCAAACCCCGTCTACGAGCAGTACTTC
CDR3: CASSSNPVYEQYF

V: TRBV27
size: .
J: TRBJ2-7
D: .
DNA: TGTGCCAGCAGTCAGGGGCGCTCCTACGAGCAGTACTTC
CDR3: CASSQGRSYEQYF

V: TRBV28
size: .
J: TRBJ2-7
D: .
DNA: TGTGCCAGCAGCCCAATAACAAACTACGAGCAGTACTTC
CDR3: CASSPITNYEQYF

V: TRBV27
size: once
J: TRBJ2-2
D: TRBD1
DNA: TGTGCCAGCAGCCCGACAGGGGCGTACACCGGGGAGCTGTTTTTT
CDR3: CASSPTGAYTGELFF

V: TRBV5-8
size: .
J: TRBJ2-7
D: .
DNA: TGTGCCAGCAGCTTGGGGGACCCAAGCTCCTACGAGCAGTACTTC
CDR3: CASSLGDPSSYEQYF

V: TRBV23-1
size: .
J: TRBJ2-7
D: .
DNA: TGCGCCAGCAGTCAATCCTGGGCGGGCCCCTCGGGCTACGAGCAGTACTTC
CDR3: CASSQSWAGPSGYEQYF

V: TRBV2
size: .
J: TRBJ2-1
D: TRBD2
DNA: TGTGCCGGCCAGGCGGGGGTCTACAATGAGCAGTTCTTC
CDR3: CAGQAGVYNEQFF

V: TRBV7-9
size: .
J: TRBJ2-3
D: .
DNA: TGTGCCAGCAGCTTTTGGGGTCAGGGCACAGATACGCAGTATTTT
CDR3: CASSFWGQGTDTQYF

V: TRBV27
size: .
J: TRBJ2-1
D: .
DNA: TGTGCCAGCAGCCCACTCCAAAAGCATGTGTCCTACGGTGAGCAGTTCTTC
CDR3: CASSPLQKHVSYGEQFF

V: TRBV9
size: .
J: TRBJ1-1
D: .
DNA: TGTGCCAGCAGCGTGGGACCCGGGACACTCACTGAAGCTTTCTTT
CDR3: CASSVGPGTLTEAFF

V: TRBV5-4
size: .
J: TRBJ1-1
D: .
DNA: TGTGCCAGCAGCCCCCTCACCAGGGGCGTCGAAGCTTTCTTT
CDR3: CASSPLTRGVEAFF

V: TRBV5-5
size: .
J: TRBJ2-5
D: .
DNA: TGTGCCAGCAGCACGGCATTAGGGCATAATAGGGAGACCCAGTACTTC
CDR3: CASSTALGHNRETQYF

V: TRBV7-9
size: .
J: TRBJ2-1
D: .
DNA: TGTGCCAGCAGCGGGGGGTTCAATGAGCAGTTCTTC
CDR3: CASSGGFNEQFF

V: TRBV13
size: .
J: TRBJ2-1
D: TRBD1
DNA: TGTGCCAGCAGCTCACAGGGGTTCGGCTACAATGAGCAGTTCTTC
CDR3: CASSSQGFGYNEQFF

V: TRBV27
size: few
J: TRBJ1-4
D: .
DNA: TGTGCCACCGCGGATCGGCGTGGTGAAAAACTGTTTTTT
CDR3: CATADRRGEKLFF

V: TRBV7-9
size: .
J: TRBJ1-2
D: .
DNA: TGTGCCAGCAGCTTCATGACAGGAGACTATGGCTACACCTTC
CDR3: CASSFMTGDYGYTF

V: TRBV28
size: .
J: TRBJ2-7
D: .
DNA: TGTGCCAGCAGAACAAACCGGGACCGCTCCTACGAGCAGTACTTC
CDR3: CASRTNRDRSYEQYF

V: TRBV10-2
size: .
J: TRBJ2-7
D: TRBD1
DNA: TGCGCCAGCAAGTTCCCGGGACAGGGTTCCTACGAGCAGTACTTC
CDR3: CASKFPGQGSYEQYF

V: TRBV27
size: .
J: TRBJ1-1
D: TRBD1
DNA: TGTGCCAGCAGTTTAAGTAGGGGGCTCGAAGCTTTCTTT
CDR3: CASSLSRGLEAFF

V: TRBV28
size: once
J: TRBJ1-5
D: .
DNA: TGTGCCAGCAGTTTACCGGCAGATCCTCAGCCCCAGCATTTT
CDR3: CASSLPADPQPQHF

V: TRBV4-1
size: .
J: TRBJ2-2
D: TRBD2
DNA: TGCGCCAGCAGCCCCATGGGACTAGCGGGAGAGGGCGGGGAGCTGTTTTTT
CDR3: CASSPMGLAGEGGELFF

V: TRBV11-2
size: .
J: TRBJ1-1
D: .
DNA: TGTGCCAGCAGCTTTGCGGGCCGGAACACTGAAGCTTTCTTT
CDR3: CASSFAGRNTEAFF

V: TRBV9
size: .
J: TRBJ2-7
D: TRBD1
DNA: TGTGCCAGCAGCGCATACGACAGGGGCAACGAGCAGTACTTC
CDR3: CASSAYDRGNEQYF

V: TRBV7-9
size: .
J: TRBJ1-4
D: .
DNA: TGTGCCAGCAGCTTCTTAGCCGAAAAACTGTTTTTT
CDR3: CASSFLAEKLFF